This TCR beta chain is from a study of T cells after yellow fever vaccination (dated by TCRdb to about 2019). About the study as a whole: Libraries from fractions with low cell numbers were prepared with the SMART-Seq v4 Ultra Low Input RNA kit. Bulk PBMC replicates and cell subsets were isolated from blood drawn at multiple timepoints before and after both primary and secondary immunization. Two healthy male donors made up the cohort, one aged 18 to 29 years and the other aged 30 to 40 years. To track T-cell clones before and after primary and booster YFV17D yellow fever vaccination, bulk TCR alpha and beta repertoires were sequenced longitudinally. The study at large found these results: A small share of clonotypes was detected in both CD4 and CD8 compartments, with the overlap likely arising from convergent recombination. The study included only two donors, which limits how far the findings can be generalized. The secondary T-cell response was weaker than the primary response but faster, peaking on day 5 instead of day 15. Most clones expanded after primary vaccination (almost 97% of CD4 and 88% of CD8) were re-detected after the booster, suggesting that broad memory maintenance occurred. FACS-sorted repertoires could contain abundant contaminating clonotypes from the bulk population, so computational filtering was required.

TCR cDNA was synthesized by 5'RACE template switching, which introduced a universal primer site and unique molecular identifiers. cDNA synthesis was primed from both the TCR alpha and TCR beta constant segments. Library amplification used two PCR steps, and the second PCR step added sample barcodes and sequencing adapters. Libraries were sequenced on Illumina HiSeq 2500 (2x100 bp) or NovaSeq (2x150 bp). The source study handled its data this way. MIGEC handled demultiplexing of reads and collapsing into UMI consensus sequences, while MiXCR performed V(D)J alignment. Vaccine-responding clonotypes were identified with edgeR using replicate PBMC samples, with FDR below 0.01 and a log2 fold change above 5 up to day 15 being required. Bulk clonotypes were assigned CD4 or CD8 identity according to which sequenced CD4 or CD8 repertoire held them at higher abundance. TCRdb reran the public reads through fastp at Q25 and MiXCR, keeping productive beta chains. Duplicate CDR3 protein sequences are folded into a single record with the most common DNA and genes. These V and J calls rely on TCRdb rather than the paper's analysis. Across this sample there are around 250,000 distinct CDR3 sequences, with about 7.1% seen only once. The ten biggest clones cover around 0.9% of the sample.

Regarding this clonotype: Its antigen target is currently unknown. Base qualities were left out, and no much larger clone turns up one base away.

In the paper's terms, the treatment or condition label means: live attenuated yellow fever vaccine strain. PBMCs were isolated from peripheral blood using a standard Ficoll-Paque protocol. CD4 and CD8 T-cell fractions were isolated with Dynabeads CD4 and CD8 positive selection kits. TriZol was used to extract RNA from bulk PBMCs, from CD4 and CD8 fractions, and from dextramer-positive and dextramer-negative fractions. Sequencing used CD4+ T cells sorted from PBMCs, obtained 15 days after the yellow fever booster vaccination. This receptor was identified in a man aged 25-40 years who received the YFV17D yellow fever vaccine.

Here is the DNA: TGTGCCAGCAGTTACAGGGGGACTAGCATGGAGACCCAGTACTTC. The encoded protein is CASSYRGTSMETQYF. The chain employs TRBV6-5 and TRBJ2-5; a stretch of 9 junction bases matches TRBD2. From the germline V gene, CDR1 is MNHEY and CDR2 is SVGAGI. Including cysteine and phenylalanine, the CDR3 has 15 amino acids. This entry keeps only the CDR3 DNA: 45 bases, framed from base 1. After removal of 2 bases from V and 5 bases from J, the junction retains 6 bases not matched to a gene.